This T cell receptor beta chain was identified in a study of cytomegalovirus exposure and HLA in healthy donors. As for this clone: The antigen is unknown.

PCR primers comprised 60 Vbeta and 13 Jbeta primers. Some clones are missing from TCRdb's copy, which holds only in-frame ones; the method was immunoSEQ multiplex PCR. The data hold some 200,000 clones, with roughly 8.7% observed a single time. Trimming took 8 bases from V and 4 from J; bases not matched to a gene: 12. CDR1 and CDR2 from the germline V gene are ENHRY and SYGVKD. The CDR3 totals 15 residues. Study conclusions and caveats: Later on, a genetic analysis was performed. It linked a missense variant in DCLRE1C with V- and J-gene trimming of TCR beta. The study flagged about 160 TCR beta chains as cytomegalovirus-associated. Further analysis was carried out later, and it showed several of the most significant clusters appearing linked to common viral pathogens. Specificity for CMV antigens was confirmed in vitro for a few of the CMV-associated chains.

Sample: PBMCs. V gene TRBV10-3 combines with J gene TRBJ1-1, with TRBD1 matching 8 bases. The sequence was obtained from a woman aged 25-40 years in good health and CMV-seropositive. The CDR3 nucleotides read TGTGCCATCCGCCCCGGACAGGGTGGAAGCACTGAAGCTTTCTTT. Translated: CAIRPGQGGSTEAFF.